This T cell receptor beta chain was documented in a study of cytomegalovirus exposure and HLA in healthy donors. Findings and limits, study-wide: Per published accounts, TCR beta sequences correctly predicted the HLA-A and HLA-B alleles of most subjects.

To note about this clone: Antigen unknown.

The germline V and J ends were trimmed by 7 bases and 1 base, with 17 bases remaining between them. Germline loops: CDR1 SGHTA, CDR2 FQGNSA. The length of the CDR3 is 15 residues. The PCR made use of 60 Vbeta and 13 Jbeta primers. The table came from immunoSEQ multiplex PCR; TCRdb's copy has only in-frame clones and leaves some out. Of some 130,000 clones listed, approximately 87% were seen once; the top ten hold 4.5% to 6.5%. All donors participated as healthy donors of bone marrow. Sampled while nominally healthy, donors likely had unrecorded immune exposures. Sequenced material: PBMCs. The rearrangement links TRBV7-2 to TRBJ2-7; D may be TRBD1 (5 bases). The clonotype originates from a woman in her thirties in good health and CMV-seronegative. The CDR3 DNA reads as TGTGCCAGCACCGAGACTTGGGGCGGATCCTACGAGCAGTACTTC. Protein product: CASTETWGGSYEQYF.